This T cell receptor beta chain appears in the sequencing data of a study of OX40 agonist ivuxolimab in advanced cancers. Notes on the study in general: Also showing low normalized T-cell clonal expansion were some of the nonresponders.

The protocol was immunoSEQ multiplex PCR, while the TCRdb copy is restricted to in-frame clones and leaves out a portion. The data contain 76,000 or so clones, around 86% of them singletons. As regards this clone: What it binds is not known.

CDR1 is LNHDA and CDR2 is SQIVND in the germline V gene (reference sequence). Deletions cut 6 bases from V and 1 base from J, with 11 bases between. This CDR3 has 14 amino acids. The source is an adult with an advanced solid tumor such as melanoma, head and neck, liver or kidney cancer. The chain recombines TRBV19 with TRBJ2-3, with D maybe TRBD1 (5 bases). The sequenced sample was CD4+ or CD8+ T cells sorted from blood, obtained in a trial of the OX40 agonist ivuxolimab. The CDR3, as DNA: TGTGCCAGTAGGGCAGGACACCGCACAGATACGCAGTATTTT. The encoded protein is CASRAGHRTDTQYF.